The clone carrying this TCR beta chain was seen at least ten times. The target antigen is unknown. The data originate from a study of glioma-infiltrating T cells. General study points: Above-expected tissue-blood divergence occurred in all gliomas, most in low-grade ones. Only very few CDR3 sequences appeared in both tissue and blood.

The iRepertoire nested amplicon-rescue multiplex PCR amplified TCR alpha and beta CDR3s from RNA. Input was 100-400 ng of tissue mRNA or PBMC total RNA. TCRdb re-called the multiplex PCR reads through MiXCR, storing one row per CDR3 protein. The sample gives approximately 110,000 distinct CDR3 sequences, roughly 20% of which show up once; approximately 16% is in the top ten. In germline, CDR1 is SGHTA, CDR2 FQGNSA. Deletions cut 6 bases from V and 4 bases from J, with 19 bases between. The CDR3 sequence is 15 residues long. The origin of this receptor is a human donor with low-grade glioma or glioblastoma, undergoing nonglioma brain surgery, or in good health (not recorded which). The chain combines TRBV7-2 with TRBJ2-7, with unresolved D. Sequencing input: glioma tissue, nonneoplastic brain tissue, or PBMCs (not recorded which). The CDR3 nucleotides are TGTGCCAGCAGTTTTAACAGCCTAATGGCATACGAGCAGTACTTC. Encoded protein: CASSFNSLMAYEQYF.